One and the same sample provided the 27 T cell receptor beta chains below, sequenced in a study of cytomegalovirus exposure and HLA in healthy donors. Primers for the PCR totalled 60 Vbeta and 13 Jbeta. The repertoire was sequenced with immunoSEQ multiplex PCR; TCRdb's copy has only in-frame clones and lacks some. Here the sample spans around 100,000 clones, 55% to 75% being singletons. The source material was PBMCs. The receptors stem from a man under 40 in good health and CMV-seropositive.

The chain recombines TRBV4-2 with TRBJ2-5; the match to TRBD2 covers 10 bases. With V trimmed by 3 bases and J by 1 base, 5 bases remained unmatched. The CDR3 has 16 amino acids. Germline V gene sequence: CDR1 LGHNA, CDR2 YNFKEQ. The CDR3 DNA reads TGTGCCAGCAGCCAGCAAGAGCGGGGGGGCCAAGAGACCCAGTACTTC. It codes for CASSQQERGGQETQYF.

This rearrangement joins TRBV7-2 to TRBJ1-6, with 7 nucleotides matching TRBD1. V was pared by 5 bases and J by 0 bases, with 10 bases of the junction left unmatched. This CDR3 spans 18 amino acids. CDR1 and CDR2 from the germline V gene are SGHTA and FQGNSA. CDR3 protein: CASSEQPTGRSYNSPLHF. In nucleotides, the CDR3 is TGTGCCAGCAGCGAACAACCGACAGGGCGCTCCTATAATTCACCCCTCCACTTT.

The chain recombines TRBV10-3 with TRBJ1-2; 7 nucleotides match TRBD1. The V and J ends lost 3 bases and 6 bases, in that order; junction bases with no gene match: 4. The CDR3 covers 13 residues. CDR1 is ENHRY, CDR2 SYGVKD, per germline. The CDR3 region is CAISEKGADGYTF. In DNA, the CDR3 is TGTGCCATCAGTGAAAAGGGGGCTGATGGCTACACCTTC.

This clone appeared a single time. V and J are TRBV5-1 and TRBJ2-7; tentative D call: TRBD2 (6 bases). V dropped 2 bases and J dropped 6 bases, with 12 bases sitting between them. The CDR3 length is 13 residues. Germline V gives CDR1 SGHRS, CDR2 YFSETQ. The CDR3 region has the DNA TGCGCCAGCAGCTTCTATTTGGAGGGCGAGCAGTACTTC. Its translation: CASSFYLEGEQYF.

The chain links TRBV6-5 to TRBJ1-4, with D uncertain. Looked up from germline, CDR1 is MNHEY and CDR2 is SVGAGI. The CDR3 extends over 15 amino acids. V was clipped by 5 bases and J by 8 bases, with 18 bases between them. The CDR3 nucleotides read TGTGCCAGCAGTGGAACGAGGGTGGCCCGGGAAAAACTGTTTTTT. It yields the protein CASSGTRVAREKLFF.

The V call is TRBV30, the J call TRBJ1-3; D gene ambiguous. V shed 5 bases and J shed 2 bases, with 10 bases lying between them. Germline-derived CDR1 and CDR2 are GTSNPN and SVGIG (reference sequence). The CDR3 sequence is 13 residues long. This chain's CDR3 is CAWGSGTGNTIYF. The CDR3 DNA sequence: TGTGCCTGGGGATCGGGAACTGGAAACACCATATATTTT.

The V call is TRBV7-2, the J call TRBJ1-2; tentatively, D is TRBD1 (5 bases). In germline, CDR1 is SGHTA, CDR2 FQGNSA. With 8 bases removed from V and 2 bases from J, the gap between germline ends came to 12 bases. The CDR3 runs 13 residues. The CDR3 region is CASGQDINYGYTF. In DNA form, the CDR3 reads TGTGCCAGCGGCCAGGACATAAACTATGGCTACACCTTC. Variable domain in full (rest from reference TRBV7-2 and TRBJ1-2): GAGVSQSPSNKVTEKGKDVELRCDPISGHTALYWYRQSLGQGLEFLIYFQGNSAPDKSGLPSDRFSAERTGGSVSTLTIQRTQQEDSAVYLCASGQDINYGYTFGSGTRLTVV.

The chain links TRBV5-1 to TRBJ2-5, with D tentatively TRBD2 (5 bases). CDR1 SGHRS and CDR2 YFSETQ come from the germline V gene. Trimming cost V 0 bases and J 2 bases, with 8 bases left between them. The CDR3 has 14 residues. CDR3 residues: CASSLGSGQETQYF. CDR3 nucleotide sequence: TGCGCCAGCAGCTTGGGCTCGGGACAAGAGACCCAGTACTTC.

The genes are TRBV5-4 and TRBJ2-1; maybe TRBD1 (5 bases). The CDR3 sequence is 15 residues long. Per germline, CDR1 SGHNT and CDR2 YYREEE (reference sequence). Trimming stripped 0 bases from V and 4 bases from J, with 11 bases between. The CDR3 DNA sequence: TGTGCCAGCAGCTTGGGGGGCAGGATGTACAATGAGCAGTTCTTC. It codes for CASSLGGRMYNEQFF.

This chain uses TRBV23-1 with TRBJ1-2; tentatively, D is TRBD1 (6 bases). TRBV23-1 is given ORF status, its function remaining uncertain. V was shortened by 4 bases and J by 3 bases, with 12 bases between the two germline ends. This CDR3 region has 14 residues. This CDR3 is CASSPLGADYGYTF. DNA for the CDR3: TGCGCCAGCAGTCCCCTGGGGGCGGACTATGGCTACACCTTC.

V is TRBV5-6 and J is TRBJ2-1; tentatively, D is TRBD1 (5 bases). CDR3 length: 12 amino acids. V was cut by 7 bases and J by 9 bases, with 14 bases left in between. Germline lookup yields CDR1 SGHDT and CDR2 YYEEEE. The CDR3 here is CASLRGLGEQFF. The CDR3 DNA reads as TGTGCCAGCCTTAGGGGTCTGGGTGAGCAGTTCTTC.

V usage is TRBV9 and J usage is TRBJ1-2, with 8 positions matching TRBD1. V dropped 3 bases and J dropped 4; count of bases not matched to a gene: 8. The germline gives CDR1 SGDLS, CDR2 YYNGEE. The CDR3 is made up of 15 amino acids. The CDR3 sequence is CASSAGTGGAYGYTF. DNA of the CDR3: TGTGCCAGCAGCGCCGGAACAGGGGGGGCCTATGGCTACACCTTC.

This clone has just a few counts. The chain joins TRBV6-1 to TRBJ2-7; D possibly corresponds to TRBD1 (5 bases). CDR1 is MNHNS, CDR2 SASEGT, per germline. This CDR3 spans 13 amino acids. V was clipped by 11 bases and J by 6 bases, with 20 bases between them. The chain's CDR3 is CAGLEQGASEQYF. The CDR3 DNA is TGTGCCGGCCTCGAGCAGGGTGCGAGCGAGCAGTACTTC.

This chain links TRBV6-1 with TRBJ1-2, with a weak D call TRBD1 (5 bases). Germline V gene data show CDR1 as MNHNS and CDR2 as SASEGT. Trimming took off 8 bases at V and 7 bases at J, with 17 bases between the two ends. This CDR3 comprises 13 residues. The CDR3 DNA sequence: TGTGCCAGCCGAAACCAGGGATATTCTGGCTACACCTTC. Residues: CASRNQGYSGYTF.

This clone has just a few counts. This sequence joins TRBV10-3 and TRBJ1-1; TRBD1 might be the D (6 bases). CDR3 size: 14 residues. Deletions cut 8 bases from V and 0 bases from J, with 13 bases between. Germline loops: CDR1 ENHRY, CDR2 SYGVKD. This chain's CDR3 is CAIGGQTMNTEAFF. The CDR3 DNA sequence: TGTGCCATCGGAGGACAGACCATGAACACTGAAGCTTTCTTT.

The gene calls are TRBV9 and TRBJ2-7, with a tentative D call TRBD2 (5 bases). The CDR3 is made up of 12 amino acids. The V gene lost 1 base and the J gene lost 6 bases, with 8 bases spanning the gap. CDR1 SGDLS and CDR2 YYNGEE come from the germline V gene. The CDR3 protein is CASSVSGFEQYF. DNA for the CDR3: TGTGCCAGCAGCGTATCGGGGTTCGAGCAGTACTTC.

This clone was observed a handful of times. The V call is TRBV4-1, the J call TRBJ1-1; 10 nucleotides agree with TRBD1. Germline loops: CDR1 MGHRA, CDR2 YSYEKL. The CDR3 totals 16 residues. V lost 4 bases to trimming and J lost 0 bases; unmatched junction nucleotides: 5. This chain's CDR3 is CASSPGQGRMNTEAFF. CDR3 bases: TGCGCCAGCAGCCCGGGACAGGGGCGGATGAACACTGAAGCTTTCTTT.

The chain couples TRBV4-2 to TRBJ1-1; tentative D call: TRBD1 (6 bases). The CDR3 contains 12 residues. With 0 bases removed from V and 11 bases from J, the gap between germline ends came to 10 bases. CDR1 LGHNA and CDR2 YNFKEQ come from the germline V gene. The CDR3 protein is CASSQDLGAAFF. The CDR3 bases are TGTGCCAGCAGCCAAGATTTGGGGGCGGCTTTCTTT.

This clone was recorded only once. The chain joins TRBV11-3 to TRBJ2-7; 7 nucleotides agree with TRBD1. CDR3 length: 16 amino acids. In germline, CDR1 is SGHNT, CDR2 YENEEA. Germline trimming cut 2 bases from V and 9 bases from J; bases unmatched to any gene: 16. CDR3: CASSLSATGAQGVQYF. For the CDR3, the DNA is TGTGCCAGCAGCTTAAGCGCCACAGGGGCCCAAGGTGTGCAGTACTTC. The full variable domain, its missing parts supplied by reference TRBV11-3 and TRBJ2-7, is EAGVVQSPRYKIIEKKQPVAFWCNPISGHNTLYWYLQNLGQGPELLIRYENEEAVDDSQLPKDRFSAERLKGVDSTLKIQPAELGDSAVYLCASSLSATGAQGVQYFGPGTRLTVT.

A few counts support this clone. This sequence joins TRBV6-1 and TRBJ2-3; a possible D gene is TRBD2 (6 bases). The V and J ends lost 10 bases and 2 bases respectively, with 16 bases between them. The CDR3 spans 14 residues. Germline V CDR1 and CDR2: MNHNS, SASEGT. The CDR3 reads CAISRSGPTDTQYF. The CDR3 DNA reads TGTGCCATTTCGCGTAGCGGCCCCACAGATACGCAGTATTTT.

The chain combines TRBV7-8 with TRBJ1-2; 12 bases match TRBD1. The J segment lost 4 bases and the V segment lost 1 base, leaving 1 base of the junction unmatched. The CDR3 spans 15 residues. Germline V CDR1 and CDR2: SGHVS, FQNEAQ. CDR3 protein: CASSLGGQGAYGYTF. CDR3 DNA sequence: TGTGCCAGCAGCTTAGGGGGACAGGGGGCCTATGGCTACACCTTC.

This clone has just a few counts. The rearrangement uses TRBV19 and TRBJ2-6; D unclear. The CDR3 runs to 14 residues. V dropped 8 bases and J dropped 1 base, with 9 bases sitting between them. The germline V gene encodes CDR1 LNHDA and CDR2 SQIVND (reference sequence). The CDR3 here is CASDVGSGANVLTF. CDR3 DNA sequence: TGTGCCAGTGACGTCGGGTCTGGGGCCAACGTCCTGACTTTC.

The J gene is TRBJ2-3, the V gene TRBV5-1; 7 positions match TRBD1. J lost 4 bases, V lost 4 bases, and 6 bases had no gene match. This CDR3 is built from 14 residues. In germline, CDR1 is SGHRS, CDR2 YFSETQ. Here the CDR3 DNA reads TGCGCCAGCAGCAGGGGGCTGGGGTCAGATACGCAGTATTTT. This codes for CASSRGLGSDTQYF.

The CDR3 coding sequence is TGTGCCAGCAGGAGCTCCAACTATGGCTACACCTTC. Its protein product is CASRSSNYGYTF. The rearrangement uses TRBV6-6 and TRBJ1-2; no clear D. The ends were cut back, 6 bases at V and 2 bases at J, with 7 bases in the middle. The CDR3 consists of 12 residues. The germline gives CDR1 MNHNY, CDR2 SVGAGI (reference sequence).

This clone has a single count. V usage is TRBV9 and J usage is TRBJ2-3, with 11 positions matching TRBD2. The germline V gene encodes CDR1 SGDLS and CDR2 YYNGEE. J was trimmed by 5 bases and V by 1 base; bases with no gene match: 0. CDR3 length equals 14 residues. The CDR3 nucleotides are TGTGCCAGCAGCGTAACTAGCGGGGGAGATACGCAGTATTTT. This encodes CASSVTSGGDTQYF.

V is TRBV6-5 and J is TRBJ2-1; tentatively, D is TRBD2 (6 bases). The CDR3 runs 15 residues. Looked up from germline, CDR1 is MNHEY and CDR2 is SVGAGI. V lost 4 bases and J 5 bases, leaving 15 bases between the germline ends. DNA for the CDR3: TGTGCCAGCAGTTCTTGGGACTCCCTGAACAATGAGCAGTTCTTC. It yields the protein CASSSWDSLNNEQFF.

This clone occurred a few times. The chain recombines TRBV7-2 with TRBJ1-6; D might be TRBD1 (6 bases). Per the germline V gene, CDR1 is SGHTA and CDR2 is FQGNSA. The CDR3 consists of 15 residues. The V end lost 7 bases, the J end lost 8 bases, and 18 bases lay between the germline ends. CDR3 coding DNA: TGTGCCAGCACCTCTCCGTTGGGGGCTGATTCACCCCTCCACTTT. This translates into CASTSPLGADSPLHF.